This TCR beta chain was obtained from a study of blood T cell repertoires in COVID-19. This clone was seen a handful of times. Participant ages covered about 18 to 95 years across 25 or so US areas. Under the authors' procedure: Amplification of reference gene primers provided the estimated nucleated cell counts. Clones were read by immunoSEQ multiplex PCR, and TCRdb kept only the in-frame ones, dropping some. For V, J and clone size, that table is used; D and trimming come from the DNA. Of about 180,000 clones listed, 75% to 90% are singletons. The TCR was taken from a man aged 40-55 years who had recovered from COVID-19. Sequencing used PBMCs or T cells enriched from blood (not recorded which).

This chain's CDR3 is CAWDRGGNSPLHF. CDR3 coding DNA: TGTGCCTGGGACAGGGGCGGTAATTCACCCCTCCACTTT. The chain combines TRBV30 with TRBJ1-6; 8 bases fit TRBD1. The CDR3 loop spans 13 amino acids. Per germline, CDR1 GTSNPN and CDR2 SVGIG (reference sequence). The V and J ends lost 5 bases and 6 bases, in that order; junction bases with no gene match: 3.